The 29 T cell receptor beta chains below come from one sample, sequenced in a study of T cells in Graves' hyperthyroidism and ophthalmopathy. Template material for amplifying TCR beta CDR3 regions consisted of RNA transcripts. Primed by the HTBI set, a first-round RT-PCR was run on the TCR CDR3. Via MiXCR, TCRdb re-called the multiplex PCR reads, giving one row per CDR3 protein. The repertoire has 560,000 or so distinct CDR3 sequences, roughly 50% of them found once; the top ten carry 8% to 8.5%. The sample comprised peripheral blood or thyroid tissue (not recorded which). The receptors were gathered from a woman aged 18 to 35 with Graves' hyperthyroidism.

As for this clonotype: Because the CDR3's place on the DNA is in doubt, the DNA is left out and the CDR3 is given as listed by TCRdb. J is TRBJ1-2 and V is TRBV15; the tabulated D call, TRBD1, remains unverified against the DNA. The germline V gene encodes CDR1 LNHNV and CDR2 YYDKDF (reference sequence). The CDR3 length equals 13 residues, ends included. CDR3 sequence: CATSREVGTGTTF.

The V gene is TRBV3-1, the J gene TRBJ1-6; D is possibly TRBD1 (6 bases). V was pared by 7 bases and J by 8 bases, with 15 bases between. CDR3 length: 14 amino acids. Per the germline V gene, CDR1 is LGHDT and CDR2 is YNNKEL (reference sequence). CDR3 nucleotides: TGTGCCAGCAACGAACAGGGTACCGATTCACCCCTCCACTTT. It is translated as CASNEQGTDSPLHF.

Remarks on this clonotype: A read error may be the cause here, since a much bigger clone is one base away. The chain has TRBV6-4 and TRBJ2-6; a possible D gene is TRBD1 (6 bases). Germline loops: CDR1 MRHNA, CDR2 SNTAGT. The CDR3 is 16 residues long. CDR3 protein: CASSEKGTSEANVLTF. CDR3 sequence (DNA): TGTGCCAGCAGTGAAAAGGGGACATCTGAGGCCAACGTCCTGACTTTC.

The rearrangement joins TRBV25-1 to TRBJ1-1; a possible D gene is TRBD1 (6 bases). Trimming cost V 5 bases and J 11 bases, with 15 bases left between them. Per the germline V gene, CDR1 is MGHDK and CDR2 is SYGVNS. The CDR3 has 12 amino acids. DNA for the CDR3: TGTGCCAGCAGTCGAACCCAGGGGAGGGCTTTCTTT. Translating it yields CASSRTQGRAFF.

This clonotype has at least ten counts. The chain recombines TRBV29-1 with TRBJ2-7, with 7 bases that match TRBD1. Germline CDR1 reads SQVTM; CDR2 reads ANQGSEA. V gave up 3 bases and J gave up 2 bases; unmatched junction bases: 10. The CDR3 contains 15 residues. CDR3 bases: TGCAGCGTTGACTCGGGACAGTTACCACCCTACGAGCAGTACTTC. Translated: CSVDSGQLPPYEQYF.

Concerning this clonotype: Relative to the germline gene, one junction end is altered; a read error may explain this. The chain carries TRBV19 and TRBJ2-6, with D perhaps being TRBD1 or TRBD2 (5 bases each). The CDR3 length is 16 residues. Germline CDR1 LNHDA, CDR2 SQIVND (reference sequence). CDR3 amino acids: CASSIRKGPGANVLTF. The CDR3 nucleotides are TGTGCCAGCAGTATAAGGAAGGGACCTGGGGCCAACGTCCTGACTTTC. The full variable domain, completed using reference TRBV19 and TRBJ2-6, is DGGITQSPKYLFRKEGQNVTLSCEQNLNHDAMYWYRQDPGQGLRLIYYSQIVNDFQKGDIAEGYSVSREKKESFPLTVTSAQKNPTAFYLCASSIRKGPGANVLTFGAGSRLTVL.

The chain is built from TRBV7-7 and TRBJ2-2; 10 nucleotides align to TRBD2. The V segment lost 5 bases and the J segment 5 bases; nucleotides outside the gene matches: 14. There are 18 residues in the CDR3. CDR1 and CDR2 from the germline V gene are SSHAT and FNYEAQ (reference sequence). The chain's CDR3 is CASSRSGLAAMGTGELFF. CDR3 DNA: TGTGCCAGCAGCCGAAGCGGACTAGCGGCCATGGGTACCGGGGAGCTGTTTTTT.

Details on this clonotype: Because the CDR3 is missing its conserved closing phenylalanine or tryptophan, this is likely a read error. The limits of the CDR3 on the DNA are not certain, so only TCRdb's listed CDR3 is given. V gene TRBV5-1 combines with J gene TRBJ2-7; TRBD1, the table's D call, lacks a check against the DNA. The V gene's germline CDR1 is SGHRS and CDR2 YFSETQ. The CDR3 sequence runs 8 residues, both termini included. The CDR3 sequence: CVSSLDWT.

This rearrangement joins TRBV2 to TRBJ2-7; 9 nucleotides match TRBD2. Trimming cost V 8 bases and J 5 bases; bases outside gene matches: 13. CDR1 and CDR2 from the germline V gene are SNHLY and FYNNEI. The CDR3 runs 15 residues. The CDR3 DNA sequence: TGTGCCAGCCGACCAGCAGTAGCGGGAGCGGACGAGCAGTACTTC. Translated, it gives CASRPAVAGADEQYF.

V usage is TRBV6-1 and J usage is TRBJ2-7; D may be TRBD1 (6 bases). V was clipped by 6 bases and J by 3 bases, with 18 bases between them. Germline V gene sequence: CDR1 MNHNS, CDR2 SASEGT. This CDR3 is built from 15 residues. CDR3 sequence: CASSEIQGSLYEQYF. The CDR3 DNA is TGTGCCAGCAGCGAAATACAGGGCTCTCTCTACGAGCAGTACTTC.

The V gene is TRBV7-9, the J gene TRBJ2-2; D unresolved. V gave up 7 bases and J gave up 3 bases, with 6 bases separating them. This CDR3 spans 12 amino acids. From germline, CDR1 is SEHNR and CDR2 FQNEAQ (reference sequence). CDR3 loop: CASNWDTGELFF. CDR3 DNA sequence: TGTGCCAGCAACTGGGACACCGGGGAGCTGTTTTTT.

V and J are TRBV7-2 and TRBJ1-5, with D uncertain. The CDR3 runs to 15 residues. CDR1 and CDR2 from the germline V gene are SGHTA and FQGNSA. V lost 9 bases to trimming and J lost 4 bases, with 19 bases between them. CDR3 in DNA: TGTGCCAGTAGCCCTACGGGAGGCTGGAATCAGCCCCAGCATTTT. Amino acid sequence: CASSPTGGWNQPQHF.

Turning to this clonotype: Since a much larger clone is just one base distant, this may be a read error. The chain has TRBV25-1 and TRBJ1-6, with 8 bases that match TRBD1. This CDR3 region has 15 residues. V lost 8 bases, J lost 7 bases, and 10 bases stayed unmatched. CDR1 is MGHDK, CDR2 SYGVNS, per germline. CDR3 sequence: CASCGRQGINSPLHF. CDR3 nucleotides: TGTGCCAGCTGCGGTCGACAGGGGATCAATTCACCCCTCCACTTT.

This sequence joins TRBV19 and TRBJ1-5; D is possibly TRBD1 (5 bases). V gave up 7 bases and J gave up 7 bases, with 14 bases separating them. Germline CDR1 LNHDA, CDR2 SQIVND (reference sequence). This CDR3 is built from 13 residues. CDR3 protein: CASNRGVEQPQHF. DNA of the CDR3: TGTGCCAGTAACCGGGGGGTGGAACAGCCCCAGCATTTT.

Worth noting for this clonotype: The conserved phenylalanine or tryptophan is not found at the CDR3 terminus, so this likely reflects a read error. The genes are TRBV5-1 and TRBJ1-2, with 7 bases that match TRBD1. Germline values: CDR1 SGHRS, CDR2 YFSETQ. The V segment lost 1 base and the J segment 4 bases; nucleotides outside the gene matches: 4. This CDR3 contains 14 residues. The CDR3, as DNA: TGCGCCAGCAGCTTGCTTACAGGGGTCTATGGCTACACCATC. It codes for CASSLLTGVYGYTI.

The V gene is TRBV20-1, the J gene TRBJ2-5; no firm D call. This CDR3 spans 13 amino acids. Germline V lookup: CDR1 DFQATT, CDR2 SNEGSKA (reference sequence). V shed 1 base and J shed 5 bases, with 11 bases lying between them. CDR3 sequence: CSARAIAGETQYF. CDR3 bases: TGCAGTGCTAGAGCCATTGCCGGCGAGACCCAGTACTTC.

This chain connects TRBV19 to TRBJ2-7; D may correspond to TRBD1 or TRBD2 (5 bases each). CDR1 and CDR2 (germline): LNHDA, SQIVND (reference sequence). V was cut by 8 bases and J by 9 bases, with 17 bases left in between. CDR3 size: 12 residues. The CDR3 loop is CASGDLFGGQYF. DNA for the CDR3: TGTGCCAGTGGAGATTTGTTTGGGGGGCAGTACTTC.

The rearrangement uses TRBV7-2 and TRBJ1-5; the match to TRBD1 covers 9 bases. This CDR3 comprises 13 residues. From germline, CDR1 is SGHTA and CDR2 FQGNSA. V shed 7 bases, J shed 7 bases, and the junction held 5 bases outside the gene matches. CDR3 residues: CASNPTGGQPQHF. The CDR3 DNA follows: TGTGCCAGCAACCCGACAGGGGGGCAGCCCCAGCATTTT.

This sequence joins TRBV11-2 and TRBJ1-3, with a possible D match to TRBD1 (5 bases). Germline V gives CDR1 SGHAT, CDR2 FQNNGV. This CDR3 contains 16 residues. V was cut by 2 bases and J by 0 bases, with 11 bases left in between. The CDR3 loop is CASSLNLGTSGNTIYF. CDR3 in DNA: TGTGCCAGCAGCTTAAACCTGGGGACCTCTGGAAACACCATATATTTT.

As regards this clonotype: This could be a read error, since a much larger clone is one nucleotide away. This chain joins TRBV7-6 and TRBJ2-7; the match to TRBD2 covers 7 bases. Losses at the gene ends were 0 bases for V and 5 bases for J; bases not matched to a gene: 7. The CDR3 is 15 residues long. Per germline, CDR1 SGHVS and CDR2 FNYEAQ. CDR3 residues: CASSLAGGRENEQYF. CDR3 bases: TGTGCCAGCAGCTTAGCGGGAGGGAGGGAAAACGAGCAGTACTTC.

This clonotype appeared a few times. V usage is TRBV2 and J usage is TRBJ2-7; 7 bases are a match to TRBD1. The CDR3 is 17 residues long. CDR1 is SNHLY and CDR2 is FYNNEI in the germline V gene. Unmatched junction bases numbered 13, after V lost 5 bases and J lost 0 bases. The CDR3 spells CASSLELGTVSSYEQYF. DNA of the CDR3: TGTGCCAGCAGTTTGGAGTTAGGGACAGTGAGCTCCTACGAGCAGTACTTC.

This clonotype was seen at least ten times. J is TRBJ2-5 and V is TRBV24-1, with 9 bases lining up with TRBD1. The CDR3 contains 15 residues. Trimming cost V 4 bases and J 1 base; bases outside gene matches: 3. Germline V lookup: CDR1 KGHDR, CDR2 SFDVKD. As DNA, the CDR3 is TGTGCCACCAGTGAAGGACAGGGGATCCAAGAGACCCAGTACTTC. Protein: CATSEGQGIQETQYF.

V usage is TRBV14 and J usage is TRBJ1-5, with D unclear. Deletions cut 0 bases from V and 3 bases from J, with 3 bases between. Germline V CDR1 and CDR2: SGHDN, FVKESK. The CDR3 runs 13 residues. The CDR3 sequence: CASSQDHNQPQHF. In nucleotides, the CDR3 is TGTGCCAGCAGCCAAGACCACAATCAGCCCCAGCATTTT.

The rearrangement links TRBV25-1 to TRBJ1-6; D is uncertain. Trimming left V 8 bases short and J 2 bases short, with 25 bases between. CDR3 size: 19 residues. Germline CDR1 MGHDK, CDR2 SYGVNS. DNA of the CDR3: TGTGCCAGCTCACCACTAGCCACCGGAAAAGAAACCTATAATTCACCCCTCCACTTT. Amino acid sequence: CASSPLATGKETYNSPLHF.

Comments on this clonotype: This clone may be a read error of a much larger clone one base away. The chain links TRBV15 to TRBJ1-1; no firm D call. The CDR3 sequence is 13 residues long. Germline CDR1 reads LNHNV; CDR2 reads YYDKDF (reference sequence). The CDR3 sequence is CATSVGLNTEVFF. In DNA form, the CDR3 reads TGTGCCACCTCAGTAGGATTGAACACTGAAGTTTTCTTT. Full variable domain (rest looked up from reference TRBV15 and TRBJ1-1): DAMVIQNPRYQVTQFGKPVTLSCSQTLNHNVMYWYQQKSSQAPKLLFHYYDKDFNNEADTPDNFQSRRPNTSFCFLDIRSPGLGDTAMYLCATSVGLNTEVFFGQGTRLTVV.

On this clonotype: The junction departs from the called germline gene at one end, perhaps through a read error. The chain combines TRBV7-6 with TRBJ1-4; 8 bases map to TRBD1. This CDR3 contains 17 residues. Germline V gene sequence: CDR1 SGHVS, CDR2 FNYEAQ. CDR3 residues: CASSDRTGPYGNGKLFF. The CDR3 DNA reads as TGTGCCAGCAGCGACCGGACAGGGCCGTATGGTAATGGAAAACTGTTTTTT. Complete variable domain (other parts from reference TRBV7-6 and TRBJ1-4): GAGVSQSPRYKVTKRGQDVALRCDPISGHVSLYWYRQALGQGPEFLTYFNYEAQQDKSGLPNDRFSAERPEGSISTLTIQRTEQRDSAMYRCASSDRTGPYGNGKLFFGSGTQLSVL.

Many counts were recorded for this clonotype. V is TRBV24-1 and J is TRBJ1-5; D is undetermined. The V gene's germline CDR1 is KGHDR and CDR2 SFDVKD. Trimming took off 2 bases at V and 7 bases at J, with 5 bases between the two ends. This CDR3 is 12 amino acids long. The CDR3 nucleotides read TGTGCCACCAGTGATTCGGGACAGCCCCAGCATTTT. Amino acid sequence: CATSDSGQPQHF.

This clonotype was counted a few times. Relative to the germline gene, one junction end is altered; a read error may explain this. The rearrangement joins TRBV24-1 to TRBJ2-7, with 8 bases that match TRBD1. Germline CDR1 is KGHDR and CDR2 is SFDVKD. The CDR3 consists of 18 residues. CDR3 coding DNA: TGTGCCATCAGTGCCTCAACCAGCCAGGGGGCCAGCTCCTACGAGCAGTACTTC. Translated, it gives CAISASTSQGASSYEQYF.

This clonotype has more than one count but fewer than ten. The V and J genes are TRBV29-1 and TRBJ2-3; 7 nucleotides agree with TRBD2. CDR3 length: 14 amino acids. V shed 7 bases and J 2 bases; nucleotides not matched to a gene: 9. Germline-derived CDR1 and CDR2 are SQVTM and ANQGSEA. In nucleotides, the CDR3 is TGCAGCGCAGCGGGGCGGATCCTCACAGATACGCAGTATTTT. It codes for CSAAGRILTDTQYF.